These 9 T cell receptor beta chains originate from one sample sequenced in a study of T cell changes during pregnancy in multiple sclerosis. Sequencing was performed with immunoSEQ multiplex PCR; in TCRdb, only in-frame clones are kept and a portion is missing. The sample has roughly 40,000 clones; around nine tenths are singletons. The sequences come from CD4+ T cells from peripheral blood mononuclear cells, collected in the first trimester of pregnancy. Source of these receptors: a female donor with multiple sclerosis, enrolled in a pregnancy study.

The chain has TRBV6-1 and TRBJ1-1; a weak D match, TRBD1 (5 bases). Trimming pared 1 base from V and 6 bases from J, leaving 15 bases between. Germline CDR1 reads MNHNS; CDR2 reads SASEGT. The CDR3 is 15 residues long. In nucleotides, the CDR3 is TGTGCCAGCAGTGAAGTCGGGGGGGGACTGGCTGAAGCTTTCTTT. Protein sequence: CASSEVGGGLAEAFF.

This clone was seen only a few times. The chain employs TRBV5-1 and TRBJ1-4; 9 bases are a match to TRBD1. Trimming cost V 5 bases and J 4 bases; bases outside gene matches: 12. Germline loops: CDR1 SGHRS, CDR2 YFSETQ. The CDR3 has 17 amino acids. The CDR3 is CASRVSALTGGNEKLFF. The CDR3 DNA follows: TGCGCCAGCAGGGTCTCGGCTTTGACAGGGGGTAATGAAAAACTGTTTTTT.

V is TRBV19 and J is TRBJ1-3; 7 positions agree with TRBD1. CDR1 is LNHDA and CDR2 is SQIVND in the germline V gene (reference sequence). The CDR3 contains 16 residues. After removal of 2 bases from V and 0 bases from J, the junction contained 4 bases not matched to a gene. CDR3 DNA sequence: TGTGCCAGTAGTATAACGACAGGGAGCTCTGGAAACACCATATATTTT. Protein sequence: CASSITTGSSGNTIYF.

The chain recombines TRBV5-1 with TRBJ2-3; 8 bases fit TRBD2. V lost 4 bases to trimming and J lost 5 bases; unmatched junction nucleotides: 6. Per the germline V gene, CDR1 is SGHRS and CDR2 is YFSETQ. This CDR3 contains 14 residues. In nucleotides, the CDR3 is TGCGCCAGCAGCCCGGGGCTAGCGGGAGATACGCAGTATTTT. It codes for CASSPGLAGDTQYF.

The chain employs TRBV7-9 and TRBJ1-4; 9 nucleotides agree with TRBD1. From germline, CDR1 is SEHNR and CDR2 FQNEAQ (reference sequence). V lost 3 bases, J lost 4 bases, and 0 bases stayed unmatched. This CDR3 is 14 amino acids long. The CDR3: CASSLGQGNEKLFF. The CDR3 DNA reads TGTGCCAGCAGCTTGGGACAGGGTAATGAAAAACTGTTTTTT.

This chain connects TRBV6-6 to TRBJ1-5; unclear D gene. Germline lookup yields CDR1 MNHNY and CDR2 SVGAGI (reference sequence). This CDR3 has 14 amino acids. The V and J ends lost 4 bases and 2 bases respectively, with 9 bases between them. CDR3 in amino acids: CASSSGSGNQPQHF. The CDR3 DNA reads as TGTGCCAGCAGTTCCGGGTCCGGCAATCAGCCCCAGCATTTT.

The chain is built from TRBV28 and TRBJ2-1, with a tentative D call TRBD1 (6 bases). This CDR3 region has 15 residues. The ends were cut back, 3 bases at V and 5 bases at J, with 14 bases in the middle. Germline CDR1 MDHEN, CDR2 SYDVKM. The CDR3 bases are TGTGCCAGCAGTTTGCCCAGGGGCTTCAACAATGAGCAGTTCTTC. Amino acid sequence: CASSLPRGFNNEQFF. The full variable domain, completed using reference TRBV28 and TRBJ2-1, is DVKVTQSSRYLVKRTGEKVFLECVQDMDHENMFWYRQDPGLGLRLIYFSYDVKMKEKGDIPEGYSVSREKKERFSLILESASTNQTSMYLCASSLPRGFNNEQFFGPGTRLTVL.

The CDR3 spells CASTVGGDLYEQYF. CDR3 nucleotides: TGTGCCAGCACCGTGGGGGGAGACCTCTACGAGCAGTACTTC. The V and J genes are TRBV28 and TRBJ2-7; D possibly corresponds to TRBD2 (6 bases). V lost 7 bases, J lost 3 bases, and 16 bases lay in between. CDR3 size: 14 residues. Germline CDR1 and CDR2: MDHEN and SYDVKM.

The V call is TRBV11-2, the J call TRBJ1-2; 10 nucleotides agree with TRBD1. V shed 3 bases, J shed 13 bases, and the junction held 11 bases outside the gene matches. Per germline, CDR1 SGHAT and CDR2 FQNNGV. CDR3 length equals 14 residues. CDR3 DNA sequence: TGTGCCAGCAGCTTGGCGACAGGGGGCGCGCAAAGCACCTTC. Translation gives CASSLATGGAQSTF.